This T cell receptor (beta chain) comes out of a study of CD8 T cells in ankylosing spondylitis. This clonotype was detected only a few times. The antigen is undetermined. Germline V gene sequence: CDR1 LGHDT, CDR2 YNNKEL (reference sequence). The V gene lost 4 bases and the J gene lost 8 bases, with 14 bases spanning the gap. The CDR3 has 13 residues. TCR beta libraries were made by quantitative 5'-RACE with molecular barcodes. TCRdb called the 5' RACE reads again in MiXCR, with one record for every CDR3 protein. The repertoire has 180,000 or so distinct CDR3 sequences, about 9.9% of them found once; the top ten carry just under 30%. Study-wide results and limits: Enrichment of disease-linked clones was reportedly significant in matched ankylosing spondylitis synovial fluid. Within peripheral blood, clones linked to disease were CD8+ and relatively rare. For ankylosing spondylitis blood, a TCR beta motif of 8 or 9 highly homologous variants appeared characteristic.

The sequence came from a male donor with ankylosing spondylitis or in good health (not recorded which). V and J are TRBV3-1 and TRBJ1-2, with unresolved D. Sequencing was carried out using blood, either unsorted or a sorted T cell fraction (not recorded which). The DNA of the CDR3 is TGTGCCAGCAGCCCAAAGCGAGCACAGGGCTACACCTTC. Translated: CASSPKRAQGYTF.